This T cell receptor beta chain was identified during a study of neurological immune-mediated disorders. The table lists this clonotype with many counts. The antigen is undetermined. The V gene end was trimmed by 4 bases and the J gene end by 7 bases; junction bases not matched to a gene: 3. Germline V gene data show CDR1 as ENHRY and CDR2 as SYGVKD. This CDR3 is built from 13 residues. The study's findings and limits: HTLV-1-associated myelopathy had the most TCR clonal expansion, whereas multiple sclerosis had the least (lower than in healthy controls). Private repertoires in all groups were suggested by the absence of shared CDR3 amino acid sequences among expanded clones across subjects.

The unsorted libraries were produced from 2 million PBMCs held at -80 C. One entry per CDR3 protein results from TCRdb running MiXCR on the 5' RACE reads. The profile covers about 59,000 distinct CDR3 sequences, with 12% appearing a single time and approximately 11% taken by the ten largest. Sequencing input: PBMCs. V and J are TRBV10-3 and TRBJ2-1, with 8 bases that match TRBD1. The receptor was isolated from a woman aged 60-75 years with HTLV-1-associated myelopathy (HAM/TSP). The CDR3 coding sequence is TGTGCCATCAGTGGGACAGGGATGAATGAGCAGTTCTTC. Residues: CAISGTGMNEQFF.